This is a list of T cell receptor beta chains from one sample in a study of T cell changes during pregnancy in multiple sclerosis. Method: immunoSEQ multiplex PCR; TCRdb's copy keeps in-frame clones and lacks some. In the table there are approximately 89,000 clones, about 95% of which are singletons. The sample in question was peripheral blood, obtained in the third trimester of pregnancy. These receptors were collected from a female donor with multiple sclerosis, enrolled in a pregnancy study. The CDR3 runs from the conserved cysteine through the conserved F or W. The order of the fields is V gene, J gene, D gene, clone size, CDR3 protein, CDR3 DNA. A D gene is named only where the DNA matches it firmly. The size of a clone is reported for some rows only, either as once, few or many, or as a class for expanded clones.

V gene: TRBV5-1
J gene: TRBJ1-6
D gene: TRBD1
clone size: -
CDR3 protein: CASSQGTGGNSPLHF
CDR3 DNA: TGCGCCAGCAGCCAAGGGACAGGGGGCAATTCACCCCTCCACTTT

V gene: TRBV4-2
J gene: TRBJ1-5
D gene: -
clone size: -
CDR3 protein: CASSQDLEQPQHF
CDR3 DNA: TGTGCCAGCAGCCAAGATCTAGAGCAGCCCCAGCATTTT

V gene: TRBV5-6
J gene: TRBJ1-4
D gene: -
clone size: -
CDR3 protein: CASSLTGVGEKLFF
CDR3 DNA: TGTGCCAGCAGCTTGACCGGGGTTGGGGAAAAACTGTTTTTT

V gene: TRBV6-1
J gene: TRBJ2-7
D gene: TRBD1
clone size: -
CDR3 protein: CASSDGTGGDMGYEQYF
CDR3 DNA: TGTGCCAGCAGTGATGGGACAGGGGGCGATATGGGGTACGAGCAGTACTTC

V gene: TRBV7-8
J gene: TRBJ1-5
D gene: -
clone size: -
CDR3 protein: CASSQNAGVVNQPQHF
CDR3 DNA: TGTGCCAGCAGCCAAAACGCAGGGGTAGTTAATCAGCCCCAGCATTTT

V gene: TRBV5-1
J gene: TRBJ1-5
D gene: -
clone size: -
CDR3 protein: CASSLGSGGSGQPQHF
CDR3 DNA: TGCGCCAGCAGCTTGGGGTCGGGGGGTTCGGGTCAGCCCCAGCATTTT

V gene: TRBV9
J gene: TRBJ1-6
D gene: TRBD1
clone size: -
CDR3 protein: CASSRGRGPLNSPLHF
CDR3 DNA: TGTGCCAGCAGCCGGGGCAGGGGGCCTCTTAATTCACCCCTCCACTTT

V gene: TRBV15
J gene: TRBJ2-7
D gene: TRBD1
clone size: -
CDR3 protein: CATSIGQGREQYF
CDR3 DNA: TGTGCCACCAGCATCGGACAGGGGCGGGAGCAGTACTTC

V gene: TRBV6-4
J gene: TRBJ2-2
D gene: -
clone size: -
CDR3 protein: CASSVVAAGELFF
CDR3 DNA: TGTGCCAGCAGTGTGGTTGCGGCCGGGGAGCTGTTTTTT

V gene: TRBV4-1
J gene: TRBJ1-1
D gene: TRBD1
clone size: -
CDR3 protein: CASSRETGLPEAFF
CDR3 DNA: TGCGCCAGCAGCCGAGAGACAGGGTTGCCTGAAGCTTTCTTT

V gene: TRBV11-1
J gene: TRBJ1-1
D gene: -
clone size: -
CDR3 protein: CASSARQFTEAFF
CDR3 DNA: TGTGCCAGCAGCGCCCGACAGTTCACTGAAGCTTTCTTT

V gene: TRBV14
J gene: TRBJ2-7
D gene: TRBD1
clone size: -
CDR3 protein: CASSPYRGYEQYF
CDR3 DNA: TGTGCCAGCAGTCCTTACAGGGGTTACGAGCAGTACTTC

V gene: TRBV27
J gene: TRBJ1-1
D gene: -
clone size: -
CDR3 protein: CASSPVGGNTEAFF
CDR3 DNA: TGTGCCAGCAGTCCCGTGGGGGGGAACACTGAAGCTTTCTTT

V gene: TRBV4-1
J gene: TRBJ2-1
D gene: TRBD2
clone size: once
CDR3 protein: CASSGGLTPGLAAYNEQFF
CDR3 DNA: TGCGCCAGCAGCGGGGGACTGACGCCGGGACTAGCGGCTTACAATGAGCAGTTCTTC

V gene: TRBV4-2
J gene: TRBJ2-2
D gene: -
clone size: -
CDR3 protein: CASSLNTDSPGELFF
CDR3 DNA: TGTGCCAGCAGCCTAAACACCGACAGCCCGGGGGAGCTGTTTTTT

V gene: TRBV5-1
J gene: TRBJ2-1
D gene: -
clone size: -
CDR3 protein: CASSPAGLINEQFF
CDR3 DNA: TGCGCCAGCAGCCCGGCGGGACTGATTAATGAGCAGTTCTTC

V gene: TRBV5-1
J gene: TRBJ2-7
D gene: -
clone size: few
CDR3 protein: CASSPDRGLDEQYF
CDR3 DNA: TGCGCCAGCAGCCCGGACAGGGGACTAGACGAGCAGTACTTC

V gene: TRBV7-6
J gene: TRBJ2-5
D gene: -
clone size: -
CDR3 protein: CASSLGLVETQYF
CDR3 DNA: TGTGCCAGCAGCTTGGGGCTAGTGGAGACCCAGTACTTC

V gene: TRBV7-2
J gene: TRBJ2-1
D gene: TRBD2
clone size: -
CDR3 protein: CASSRDYSNEQFF
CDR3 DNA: TGTGCCAGCAGCCGGGACTACTCCAATGAGCAGTTCTTC

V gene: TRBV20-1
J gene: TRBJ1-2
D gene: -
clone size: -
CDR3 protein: CSAEGDGYTF
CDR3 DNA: TGCAGTGCCGAGGGTGATGGCTACACCTTC

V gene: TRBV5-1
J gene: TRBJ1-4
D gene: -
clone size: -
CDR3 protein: CASSLESGGGEKLFF
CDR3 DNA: TGCGCCAGCAGCTTGGAGTCCGGGGGTGGGGAAAAACTGTTTTTT

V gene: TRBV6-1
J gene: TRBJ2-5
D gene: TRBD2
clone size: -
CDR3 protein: CASRDLQRGTQYF
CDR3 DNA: TGTGCCAGCAGGGACCTCCAGCGGGGGACCCAGTACTTC

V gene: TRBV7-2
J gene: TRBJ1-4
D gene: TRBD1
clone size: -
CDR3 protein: CASSFGTGRTNEKLFF
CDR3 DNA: TGTGCCAGCAGCTTTGGGACAGGGAGAACTAATGAAAAACTGTTTTTT

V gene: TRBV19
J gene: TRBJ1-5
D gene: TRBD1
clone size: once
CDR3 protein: CASSRGGYSNQPQHF
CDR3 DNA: TGTGCCAGTAGTCGAGGGGGCTATAGCAATCAGCCCCAGCATTTT

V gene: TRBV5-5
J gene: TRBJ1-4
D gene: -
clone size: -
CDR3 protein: CASSLVFGLNEKLFF
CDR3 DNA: TGTGCCAGCAGCTTGGTCTTCGGACTTAATGAAAAACTGTTTTTT

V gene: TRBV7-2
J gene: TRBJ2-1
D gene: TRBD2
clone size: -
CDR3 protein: CASSLAEGLAGADPNEQFF
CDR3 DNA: TGTGCCAGCAGCCTAGCCGAGGGACTAGCGGGGGCGGACCCCAATGAGCAGTTCTTC

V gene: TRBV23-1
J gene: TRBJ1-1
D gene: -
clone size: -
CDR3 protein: CARPYRQQVVPNTEAFF
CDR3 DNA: TGCGCCAGACCCTATAGGCAACAGGTCGTTCCAAACACTGAAGCTTTCTTT

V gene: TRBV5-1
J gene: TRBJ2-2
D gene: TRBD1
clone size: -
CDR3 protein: CASSLAGGSAGRELFF
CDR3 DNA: TGCGCCAGCAGCTTGGCAGGGGGTAGCGCCGGCCGGGAGCTGTTTTTT

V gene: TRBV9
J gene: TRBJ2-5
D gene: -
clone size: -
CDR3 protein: CASSPQSRSETQYF
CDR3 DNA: TGTGCCAGCAGCCCTCAGTCCCGATCGGAGACCCAGTACTTC

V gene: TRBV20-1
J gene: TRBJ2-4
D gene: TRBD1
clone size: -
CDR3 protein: CSAMTGNIQYF
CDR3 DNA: TGCAGTGCTATGACAGGGAACATTCAGTACTTC

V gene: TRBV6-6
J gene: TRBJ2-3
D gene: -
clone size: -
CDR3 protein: CASSLTDTQYF
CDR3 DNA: TGTGCCAGCAGTCTCACAGATACGCAGTATTTT

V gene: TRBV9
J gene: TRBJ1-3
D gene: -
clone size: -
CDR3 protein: CASSGGGRQGPGNTIYF
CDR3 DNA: TGTGCCAGCAGCGGGGGAGGGAGGCAGGGGCCTGGAAACACCATATATTTT

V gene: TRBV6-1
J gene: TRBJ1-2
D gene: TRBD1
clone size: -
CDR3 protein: CASSEDQGANYGYTF
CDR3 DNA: TGTGCCAGCAGTGAAGATCAGGGGGCGAACTATGGCTACACCTTC

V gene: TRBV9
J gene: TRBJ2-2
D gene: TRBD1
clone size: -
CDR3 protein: CASSVTGTVNAGELFF
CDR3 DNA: TGTGCCAGCAGCGTCACCGGGACAGTAAACGCCGGGGAGCTGTTTTTT

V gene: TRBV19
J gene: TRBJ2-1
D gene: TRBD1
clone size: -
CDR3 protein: CASSPITGGRNEQFF
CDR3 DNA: TGTGCCAGTAGTCCTATCACAGGGGGGCGGAATGAGCAGTTCTTC

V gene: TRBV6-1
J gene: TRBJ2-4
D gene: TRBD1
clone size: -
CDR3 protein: CASSEDPTGGKLYF
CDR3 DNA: TGTGCCAGCAGTGAAGACCCCACAGGGGGGAAGTTATACTTC

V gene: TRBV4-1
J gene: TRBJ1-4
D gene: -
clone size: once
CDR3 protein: CASSQRTHEKLFF
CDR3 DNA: TGCGCCAGCAGCCAGAGGACACATGAAAAACTGTTTTTT

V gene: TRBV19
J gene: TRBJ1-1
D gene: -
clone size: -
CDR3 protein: CASSILSVNTEAFF
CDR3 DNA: TGTGCCAGTAGTATATTGTCGGTGAACACTGAAGCTTTCTTT

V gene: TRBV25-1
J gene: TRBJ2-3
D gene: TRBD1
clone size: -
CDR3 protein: CASSAQGADTQYF
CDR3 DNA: TGTGCCAGCAGTGCCCAGGGGGCAGATACGCAGTATTTT

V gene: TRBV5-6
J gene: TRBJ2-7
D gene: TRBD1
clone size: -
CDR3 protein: CASSLGTGLFEQYF
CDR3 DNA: TGTGCCAGCAGCTTGGGGACAGGGCTGTTCGAGCAGTACTTC

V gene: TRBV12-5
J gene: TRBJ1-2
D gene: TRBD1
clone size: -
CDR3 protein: CASGSGQGGAYGYTF
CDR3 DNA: TGTGCTAGTGGTTCGGGACAGGGGGGGGCCTATGGCTACACCTTC

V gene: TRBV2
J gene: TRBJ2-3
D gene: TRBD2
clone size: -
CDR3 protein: CASRTGGQPDTQYF
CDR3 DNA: TGTGCCAGCAGGACGGGGGGGCAGCCAGATACGCAGTATTTT

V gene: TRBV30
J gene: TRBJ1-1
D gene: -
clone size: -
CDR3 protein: CAWRGTEAFF
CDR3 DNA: TGTGCCTGGCGGGGGACTGAAGCTTTCTTT

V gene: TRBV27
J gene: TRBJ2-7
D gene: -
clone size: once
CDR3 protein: CASSPGGGLSKQYF
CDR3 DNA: TGTGCCAGCAGTCCTGGGGGGGGCCTCTCAAAGCAGTACTTC

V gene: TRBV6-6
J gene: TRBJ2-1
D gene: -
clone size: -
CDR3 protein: CASSNTGTYNEQFF
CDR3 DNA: TGTGCCAGCAGCAACACCGGGACCTACAATGAGCAGTTCTTC

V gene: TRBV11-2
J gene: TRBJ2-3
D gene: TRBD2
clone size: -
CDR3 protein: CASSPALAGPTDTQYF
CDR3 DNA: TGTGCCAGCAGCCCAGCCCTAGCGGGGCCCACAGATACGCAGTATTTT

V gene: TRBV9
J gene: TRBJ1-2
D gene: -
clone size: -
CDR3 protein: CASSVGQGYGYTF
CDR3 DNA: TGTGCCAGCAGCGTAGGCCAGGGGTATGGCTACACCTTC

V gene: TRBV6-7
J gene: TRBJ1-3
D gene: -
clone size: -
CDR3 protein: CATENRLGSGNTIYF
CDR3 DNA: TGTGCCACCGAAAACAGGCTTGGCTCTGGAAACACCATATATTTT

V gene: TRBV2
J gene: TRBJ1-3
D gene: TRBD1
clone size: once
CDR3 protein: CASLVGTVSGNTIYF
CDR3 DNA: TGTGCCAGCTTAGTGGGGACAGTGAGTGGAAACACCATATATTTT